What follows are 11 T cell receptor gamma chains derived from one specimen sequenced in a study of gamma delta lymphoproliferative disorders and STAT genes. TCRdb called clones from the multiplex PCR reads again using CATT. The sample includes 5,000 or so gamma-chain clones, more than 7% of them seen just once. PBMCs from patients and controls supplied the genomic DNA for sequencing. Sequenced input: blood. The receptors originated from a human donor in good health.

By proportion, this clone is medium-sized (0.01 to 0.1%). This chain links TRGV2 with TRGJ1 or TRGJ2. Here the J gene was assigned by germline matching of the DNA, as TCRdb has none. From germline, CDR1 is EGSNGY and CDR2 YDSYNSKV. V trimming: 0 bases; J trimming: 2 bases; junction bases outside the gene matches: 19. This CDR3 contains 19 residues. This CDR3 is CATWDGRHGYDGYYYKKLF. CDR3 nucleotides: TGTGCCACCTGGGACGGGCGGCATGGGTACGATGGTTATTATTATAAGAAACTCTTT.

Many counts were recorded for this clone. V is TRGV9 and J is TRGJ1 or TRGJ2. TCRdb leaves out the J gene; it was filled in here by matching the DNA to germline. V trimming: 1 base; J trimming: 2 bases; junction bases outside the gene matches: 5. Germline CDR1 and CDR2: GITISATS and ISYDGTV (reference sequence). The CDR3 is 14 amino acids. CDR3 coding DNA: TGTGCCTTGTGGGAGGTCCCCCATTATTATAAGAAACTCTTT. This gives the protein CALWEVPHYYKKLF.

This clone is medium-sized. This chain links TRGV2 with TRGJP2. The J gene comes from matching the DNA to germline here; TCRdb lacks it. This CDR3 comprises 14 residues. Germline CDR1 EGSNGY, CDR2 YDSYNSKV. V was pared by 0 bases and J by 6 bases, with 4 bases of the junction left unmatched. The DNA of the CDR3 is TGTGCCACCTGGGACGGGGGGGGTGATTGGATCAAGACGTTT. It yields the protein CATWDGGGDWIKTF.

In its sample, this clone is medium-sized. It is unclear where the CDR3 begins or ends on the DNA, so no DNA is shown, and the CDR3 is as TCRdb lists it. For the V gene the call is TRGV11; the J gene has no call. TRGV11 has ORF status, its function being uncertain. Both ends counted, the CDR3 spans 15 residues. CDR3 residues: CTTVPAGLGTFKKLF.

This CDR3 reads CALWEVSINYYKKLF. CDR3 in DNA: TGTGCCTTGTGGGAGGTGAGTATAAATTATTATAAGAAACTCTTT. This chain joins TRGV9 and TRGJ1 or TRGJ2. The J gene was not available in TCRdb and was assigned here by matching the DNA to germline segments. Trimming removed 0 bases from V and 1 base from J; junction bases left unmatched: 6. The germline V gene encodes CDR1 GITISATS and CDR2 ISYDGTV (reference sequence). The CDR3 spans 15 residues.

This clone ranks as medium-sized. The V and J genes are TRGV8 and TRGJP2. The J gene, missing from TCRdb, was assigned here through DNA to germline matching. In germline, CDR1 is VENAVY, CDR2 YDSYNSRV. After removal of 5 bases from V and 1 base from J, the junction contained 16 bases not matched to a gene. There are 18 residues in the CDR3. DNA for the CDR3: TGTGCCACCTGGGCCGACTTCCAATATAGTAGTAGTGATTGGATCAAGACGTTT. This translates into CATWADFQYSSSDWIKTF.

By share, this clone counts as medium-sized (0.01 to 0.1%). CDR3 in DNA: TGTGCCTTGTGGGAGGTGCCTTATAAGAAACTCTTT. Translated, it gives CALWEVPYKKLF. This chain connects TRGV9 to TRGJ1 or TRGJ2. The J gene, absent from TCRdb, was called here by matching the DNA to germline. CDR3 length equals 12 residues. Germline assignment: CDR1 GITISATS and CDR2 ISYDGTV (reference sequence). Trimming took 0 bases from V and 6 from J; bases not matched to a gene: 2.

This clone is medium-sized within its sample. CDR3: CATCSDWIKTF. The CDR3 nucleotides are TGTGCCACCTGTAGTGATTGGATCAAGACGTTT. The chain couples TRGV3 to TRGJP2. The J gene, missing from TCRdb, was assigned here through DNA to germline matching. J lost 4 bases, V lost 7 bases, and 0 bases had no gene match. The CDR3 extends over 11 amino acids. The V gene's germline CDR1 is VTNTFY and CDR2 YDVSTARD (reference sequence).

By its share, this clone is medium-sized (0.01 to 0.1%). The chain combines TRGV10 with TRGJP1. Here the J gene was assigned by germline matching of the DNA, as TCRdb has none. TRGV10 belongs to the ORF category, with a function that is uncertain. The length of the CDR3 is 12 residues. V lost 8 bases, J lost 6 bases, and 4 bases stayed unmatched. CDR3 coding DNA: TGTGCTGCGTGGGCCTCTGGTTGGTTCAAGATATTT. This codes for CAAWASGWFKIF.

A few counts support this clone. The chain joins TRGV11 to TRGJP1. As TCRdb names no J gene, one was assigned here on the basis of a DNA match to germline. TRGV11 is marked as an open reading frame, function uncertain. V shed 9 bases and J 5 bases; nucleotides not matched to a gene: 3. This CDR3 is built from 12 residues. The CDR3 nucleotides read TGTGCCTGCTGGTCGACTGGTTGGTTCAAGATATTT. Encoded protein: CACWSTGWFKIF.

This clone ranks as medium-sized. V is TRGV3 and J is TRGJ1 or TRGJ2. The J gene, left out of TCRdb, was set here by checking the DNA against germline. This CDR3 has 14 residues. The germline V gene encodes CDR1 VTNTFY and CDR2 YDVSTARD (reference sequence). With V trimmed by 0 bases and J by 5 bases, 7 bases remained unmatched. CDR3 region: CATWDRRLDYKKLF. CDR3 DNA: TGTGCCACCTGGGACAGGCGATTGGATTATAAGAAACTCTTT.